The subject of this entry is one T cell receptor (beta chain). Cohort 3 recovery required two negative PCRs, clearance, or symptom resolution. Germline V gene sequence: CDR1 SNHLY, CDR2 FYNNEI. The CDR3 is made up of 13 amino acids. J lost 5 bases, V lost 6 bases, and 5 bases had no gene match. The sample is drawn from a study of blood T cell repertoires in COVID-19. Study overall: In each case, the material was cDNA or gDNA derived from T cells, B-cell-depleted T cells, or PBMCs.

Study processing details: Reference gene primer amplification gave estimated nucleated cell counts. TCRdb's copy holds only in-frame clones and misses some; the assay was immunoSEQ multiplex PCR. For V, J and clone size, that table is used; D and trimming come from the DNA. This sample has hundreds of thousands of clones; about nine tenths occur once, and the top ten carry approximately 5%. This sequence joins TRBV2 and TRBJ1-2, with 8 nucleotides matching TRBD1. The receptor's source is a man between 60 and 70 years old who had recovered from COVID-19. Sequencing was carried out using PBMCs or T cells enriched from blood (not recorded which). The CDR3 sequence is CASRGTGTYGYTF. Here the CDR3 DNA reads TGTGCCAGCAGGGGGACAGGAACTTATGGCTACACCTTC. The full variable domain, completed using reference TRBV2 and TRBJ1-2, is EPEVTQTPSHQVTQMGQEVILRCVPISNHLYFYWYRQILGQKVEFLVSFYNNEISEKSEIFDDQFSVERPDGSNFTLKIRSTKLEDSAMYFCASRGTGTYGYTFGSGTRLTVV.